A selection of T cell receptor beta chains follows, all from one sample in a study of cytomegalovirus exposure and HLA in healthy donors. Here immunoSEQ multiplex PCR was the method, and the copy in TCRdb shows in-frame clones only, minus some. The sample carries 150,000 to 200,000 clones, approximately 80% recorded once. The sequenced sample was PBMCs. These receptors all come from a male donor in good health and CMV-seropositive. CDR3s include the opening cysteine and the closing phenylalanine or tryptophan. The D gene is left open where the match is weak. Only part of the rows carry a size: once, few, many, or a class if the clone is expanded.

V	D	J	size	DNA	CDR3
TRBV10-3	TRBD1	TRBJ2-5	once	TGTGCCATCAGTGGGGGGACAGCGGAGGAGACCCAGTACTTC	CAISGGTAEETQYF
TRBV18	.	TRBJ2-2	.	TGTGCCAGCTCACGACAGAACACCGGGGAGCTGTTTTTT	CASSRQNTGELFF
TRBV4-1	.	TRBJ1-2	few	TGCGCCAGCAGCCGGACAGAATATGGCTACACCTTC	CASSRTEYGYTF
TRBV11-3	.	TRBJ1-1	few	TGTGCCAGCAGCATGACAGGGAACACTGAAGCTTTCTTT	CASSMTGNTEAFF
TRBV29-1	TRBD1	TRBJ1-1	.	TGCAGCGTTGGCGTAGGGGACAGACCTCGTGAAGCTTTCTTT	CSVGVGDRPREAFF
TRBV10-3	.	TRBJ1-2	.	TGTGCCATCAGTGATCGGGGGGGCGTTGGCTACACCTTC	CAISDRGGVGYTF
TRBV2	TRBD2	TRBJ2-3	once	TGTGCCAGCTCGGGGCGGGAGGGCCGCGCAGATACGCAGTATTTT	CASSGREGRADTQYF
TRBV4-2	.	TRBJ1-1	.	TGTGCCAGCAGCCAAGGACAGCTCGGGACTGAAGCTTTCTTT	CASSQGQLGTEAFF
TRBV19	TRBD1	TRBJ1-5	few	TGTGCCAGTAGTGTCGGGACAGGGAGGGAGCCCCAGCATTTT	CASSVGTGREPQHF
TRBV5-1	.	TRBJ2-7	.	TGCGCCAGCGGGGTCGGGGGTAGCTCCTACGAGCAGTACTTC	CASGVGGSSYEQYF
TRBV11-3	TRBD1	TRBJ2-2	few	TGTGCCAGCAGTTACGGACAGGCTCGAGGGTCGAACACCGGGGAGCTGTTTTTT	CASSYGQARGSNTGELFF
TRBV6-5	.	TRBJ2-7	.	TGTGCCAGCAGCAACCGGTGGGAGGACACCTACGAGCAGTACTTC	CASSNRWEDTYEQYF
TRBV7-9	TRBD2	TRBJ2-7	.	TGTGCCAGCAGCCTCAGCGGGAGATCCTACGAGCAGTACTTC	CASSLSGRSYEQYF
TRBV11-3	.	TRBJ1-1	.	TGTGCCAGCAGCACAACCGTGGGAGTACTAATGAACACTGAAGCTTTCTTT	CASSTTVGVLMNTEAFF
TRBV28	TRBD1	TRBJ1-1	.	TGTGCCAGCAGGACAGGGGGCACTGAAGCTTTCTTT	CASRTGGTEAFF
TRBV13	.	TRBJ2-5	.	TGTGCCAGCAGCCTCCAAGGGGAAACAGAGTACCAAGAGACCCAGTACTTC	CASSLQGETEYQETQYF
TRBV9	.	TRBJ2-1	.	TGTGCCAGCAGCTCTGGACTCGATGAGCAGTTCTTC	CASSSGLDEQFF
TRBV7-2	.	TRBJ2-3	.	TGTGCCAGCAGCTCCCTCCTAGCTACGTCAGTCGGTACGCAGTATTTT	CASSSLLATSVGTQYF
TRBV5-1	.	TRBJ2-1	.	TGCGCCAGCAGCCCTGCGGGCGCCCAGAATGAGCAGTTCTTC	CASSPAGAQNEQFF
TRBV28	TRBD1	TRBJ1-1	.	TGTGCCAGCACCGACCCCGGGACAGGGGGCACTGAAGCTTTCTTT	CASTDPGTGGTEAFF
TRBV27	.	TRBJ2-3	once	TGTGCCAGCAGCTTATGGCAGTCCTCAGATACGCAGTATTTT	CASSLWQSSDTQYF
TRBV11-2	.	TRBJ2-7	.	TGTGCCAGCAGCTTAGACGGGAGTCCCTACGAGCAGTACTTC	CASSLDGSPYEQYF
TRBV15	.	TRBJ1-5	.	TGTGCCACCAGGGAGGGTAACACGGATCAGCCCCAGCATTTT	CATREGNTDQPQHF
TRBV2	.	TRBJ2-3	.	TGTGCCAGCCTAAGGAGCGCGAGCACAGATACGCAGTATTTT	CASLRSASTDTQYF
TRBV27	.	TRBJ2-7	.	TGTGCCAGCAGTCCATTAAGACCCGGAGGGAGCGAGCAGTACTTC	CASSPLRPGGSEQYF
TRBV30	.	TRBJ2-7	.	TGTGCCTGGAGTGGTTCAGGGGCCTACGAGCAGTACTTC	CAWSGSGAYEQYF
TRBV30	TRBD2	TRBJ2-5	.	TGTGCCTGGAGCCGGGGGACGACTAGCGGGAGTGGGGAGACCCAGTACTTC	CAWSRGTTSGSGETQYF
TRBV7-2	TRBD2	TRBJ2-7	.	TGTGCCAGCAGACTAGGGCGGGAGGTGTCCTACGAGCAGTACTTC	CASRLGREVSYEQYF
TRBV30	.	TRBJ1-5	.	TGTGCCTGGAGTCATGGGGGGGATCAGCCCCAGCATTTT	CAWSHGGDQPQHF
TRBV7-2	TRBD1	TRBJ1-2	once	TGTGCCAGCAGCCACCGGGACAGGGACTATGGCTACACCTTC	CASSHRDRDYGYTF
TRBV19	TRBD2	TRBJ2-7	.	TGTGCCAGTGATAGCGGGAGGTCCTACGAGCAGTACTTC	CASDSGRSYEQYF
TRBV29-1	TRBD1	TRBJ2-5	few	TGCAGCGTTGCGGGACAGGGAGGAGAGACCCAGTACTTC	CSVAGQGGETQYF
TRBV9	TRBD2	TRBJ2-3	.	TGTGCCAGCAGCGTAGGGTCTAGCGGTCGCACAGATACGCAGTATTTT	CASSVGSSGRTDTQYF
TRBV7-2	.	TRBJ1-2	.	TGTGCCAGCAGCTTACTGGCAGGACTAAGTGGCTACACCTTC	CASSLLAGLSGYTF
TRBV7-2	.	TRBJ2-3	once	TGTGCCAGCAGCTTACTTACAAGCACAGATACGCAGTATTTT	CASSLLTSTDTQYF
TRBV5-1	TRBD1	TRBJ2-3	.	TGCGCCAGCAGCTTGGTTACAGGGGCAGATACGCAGTATTTT	CASSLVTGADTQYF
TRBV9	TRBD2	TRBJ2-5	few	TGTGCCAGCAGCCCCGGGACTAGCCGAGAGACCCAGTACTTC	CASSPGTSRETQYF
TRBV27	.	TRBJ1-1	.	TGTGCCAGCAGACTCGATACGACAGCGATGAACACTGAAGCTTTCTTT	CASRLDTTAMNTEAFF
TRBV7-9	.	TRBJ1-2	.	TGTGCCAGCAGCCGCGGGGTGGGGACGGAGTCGAATAGAGGCTACACCTTC	CASSRGVGTESNRGYTF
TRBV6-5	.	TRBJ2-2	.	TGTGCCAGCAAGGCGGCAGGGTTATCCGGGGAGCTGTTTTTT	CASKAAGLSGELFF
TRBV7-9	TRBD2	TRBJ2-5	.	TGTGCCAGCAGCTTACCCCTAGCGGGAGCCGTTGGGCAAGAGACCCAGTACTTC	CASSLPLAGAVGQETQYF